Reported below is one TCR beta chain. This clone has a single count. Its antigen is not yet known. No qualities accompany the bases; no much larger clone lies one base away. These data come from a study of shared clonotypes between healthy human individuals (dated by TCRdb to about 2020). General notes on the study: The cohort included a few men and a couple of women between 18 and 49 years of age. To estimate repertoire size and how much clonotype sharing occurs between individuals, the study deeply sequenced the blood TCR repertoires of roughly 5 healthy adults. Different laboratories and diverse techniques were used to prepare libraries and sequence TCR repertoires, to increase sequencing depth and limit assay-specific biases. Each donor's leukapheresis produced roughly between about 0.85 and 10 billion PBMCs. Per donor, three plates each were used for CD4 naive and CD4 memory, two for CD8 naive, and one for CD8 memory. What the work shows at the level of the full study, not this receptor alone: The small number of donors limited the genetic and exposure-history diversity represented. Rarefaction of sorted-subset datasets indicated incomplete sequencing despite the large sequencing depth. Compared with non-shared clonotypes, the clonotypes found in all four sorted-subset donors had higher generation probabilities. Only blood was sampled, and tissue TCR repertoires likely differ from those in blood. Pairwise subsampling indicated that sequencing depth was expected to affect the degree of clonotype sharing among donors. Roughly 5.2% of naive CD4, 3.5% of naive CD8, approximately 2.2% of memory CD4, and 0.4% of memory CD8 clonotypes were shared across several donors. Naive subsets generally had larger estimated clonotype richness than memory subsets.

Compared with germline, V lacks 0 bases and J lacks 8 bases; bases without a gene match: 4. The CDR3 has 15 amino acids, counting the end cysteine and phenylalanine. Only CDR3 DNA remains: 45 bases, in frame from the first base. The germline V gene provides CDR1 SGHDT and CDR2 YYEEEE. Using the deep immunoSEQ assay, multiplex PCR amplified TCR CDR3 regions from genomic DNA. Extracted genomic DNA from each cell subset was distributed evenly across all wells of several immunoSEQ 96-well plates, and each plate was treated as a replicate. For sorted subsets, 150 to 250 ng of genomic DNA, equivalent to roughly 30,000 T cell genomes, went into each replicate PCR. Purified libraries were quantified with a Qubit 3.0 fluorometer, sized on a Bioanalyzer 2100, and re-quantified with the KAPA Library Quantification kit. Every immunoSEQ 96-well plate was sequenced on a dedicated single-read 150-cycle Illumina NextSeq 550 flow cell. Regarding the original processing steps: Because the immunoSEQ output held only junctional sequences and lacked quality scores, the filtering could not match the filtering applied to full-length reads. To assign V/J genes and CDR3, sequences were annotated against IMGT germline references using PyIR, a Python wrapper for IgBLAST v1.9. Reads with weak V/J assignments (E-value above 1e-6), missing CDR3, stop codons, out-of-frame junctions, or ambiguous translated residues were removed. V3J clonotypes were defined as sequences sharing an identical inferred V gene, J gene, and CDR3 amino acid sequence. Percentage overlap between repertoires was computed as shared unique clonotypes divided by the size of the smaller repertoire. Richness of each repertoire was evaluated using RTK rarefaction, the Chao1 estimator, and Recon v2.1 estimates of unobserved clonotypes. For all TCRbeta clonotypes obtained by the gDNA method from four donors, generation probabilities were computed with OLGA. Imported from immuneACCESS, the table was reduced by TCRdb to in-frame sequences with V and J called. These copies leave out some clones; in studies compared against another copy, an unresolved V gene accounts for under half, and the cause of the remainder is not known. The V and J calls and clone size were taken over from that table, and D and trimming were inferred from the DNA. For this sample the table gives about 590,000 clones, of which over 95% were detected only once. 0.085% to 0.11% of the sample belongs to the ten largest clones.

CD8 naive samples were obtained by positive selection for CCR7 among CD45RO-negative cells, yielding a CD45RA+CCR7+ population from which TemRA cells were excluded. Healthy HIV-negative adults with no recently reported acute infections or vaccinations were included as donors. Every donor was a Caucasian adult residing in Nashville, Tennessee, USA. Blood was collected by leukapheresis, and PBMCs were isolated by Ficoll-Histopaque density gradient centrifugation and then cryopreserved in liquid nitrogen vapor phase. Purity and quantity of every magnetically sorted T cell population were checked by analytical flow cytometry. From each sorted fraction, genomic DNA was isolated and quantified by UV absorbance on a Nanodrop 2000c.

This receptor was taken from a young woman in good health. The rearrangement joined TRBV5-6 to TRBJ2-1; 11 bases in the junction line up with TRBD2. Sequencing was performed on naive CD8+ T cells sorted from blood. In light of the paper, this sample's cell subset or site label describes: CD45RA+CCR7+. The nucleotide sequence is given as TGTGCCAGCAGCTTGGGGCTAGCGGGAGGCGATGAGCAGTTCTTC. This is translated as CASSLGLAGGDEQFF.